This T cell receptor beta chain was found in a study of blood T cell repertoires in COVID-19. The CDR3 totals 14 residues. Germline CDR1 reads SNHLY; CDR2 reads FYNNEI. V lost 2 bases, J lost 5 bases, and 12 bases lay in between. Assay: immunoSEQ multiplex PCR; the TCRdb copy retains only in-frame clones and omits some. There are more than 200,000 clones in the sample; approximately 86% occur only once, and 1.6% lies in the top ten. Cohort placement rested on clinical history that participants reported themselves. Recovered participants had two consecutive negative NP/OP PCR tests, healthcare professional clearance, or symptom resolution.

The source of this sequence is a woman between 50 and 59 years old who had recovered from COVID-19. Sample: PBMCs or T cells enriched from blood (not recorded which). The chain joins TRBV2 to TRBJ1-2; D is uncertain. The CDR3 reads CASSESGPGYGYTF. The CDR3 DNA follows: TGTGCCAGCAGTGAATCTGGGCCGGGATATGGCTACACCTTC. Filled out from reference TRBV2 and TRBJ1-2, the complete variable domain reads EPEVTQTPSHQVTQMGQEVILRCVPISNHLYFYWYRQILGQKVEFLVSFYNNEISEKSEIFDDQFSVERPDGSNFTLKIRSTKLEDSAMYFCASSESGPGYGYTFGSGTRLTVV.